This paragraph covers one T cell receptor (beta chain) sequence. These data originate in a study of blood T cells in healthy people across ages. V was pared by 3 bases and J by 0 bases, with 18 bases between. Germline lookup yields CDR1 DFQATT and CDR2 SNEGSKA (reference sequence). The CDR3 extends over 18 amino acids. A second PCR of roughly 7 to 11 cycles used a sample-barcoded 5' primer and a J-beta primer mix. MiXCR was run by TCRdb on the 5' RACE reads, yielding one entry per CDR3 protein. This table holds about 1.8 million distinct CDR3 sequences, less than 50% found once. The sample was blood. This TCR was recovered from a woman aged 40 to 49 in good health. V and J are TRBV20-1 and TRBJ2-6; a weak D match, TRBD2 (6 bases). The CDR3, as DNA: TGCAGTGCTAGGGTTGACCGGGGGTTATCCTCTGGGGCCAACGTCCTGACTTTC. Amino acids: CSARVDRGLSSGANVLTF.